The T cell receptor beta chain described here comes from a study of blood T cell repertoires in COVID-19. Overall study context: Collection of acute and convalescent COVID-19 samples took place in the United States, Italy and Spain.

Across 24 US areas, participants ranged in age from about 18 to 89 years. Assignments of participants to cohorts depended upon their own reported clinical history. Authors' processing steps: Amplified reference gene primers provided the basis for estimating nucleated cell counts. Profiling relied on immunoSEQ multiplex PCR, and the TCRdb table lists in-frame clones only, not all of them. That table gives V, J and clone size, and the DNA gave D and trimming. The sample includes about 310,000 clones, roughly 86% of them seen just once. The specimen was PBMCs or T cells enriched from blood (not recorded which). The TCR sequence derives from a woman between 25 and 40 years old who had recovered from COVID-19.

The CDR3 coding sequence is TGTGCCAGTAAACGTTCGGCGGGGAACACCGGGGAGCTGTTTTTT. Its translation is CASKRSAGNTGELFF. V is TRBV19 and J is TRBJ2-2; D possibly corresponds to TRBD2 (5 bases). Trimming took 7 bases from V and 1 from J, leaving 13 bases between them. The CDR3 contains 15 residues. The germline gives CDR1 LNHDA, CDR2 SQIVND (reference sequence).